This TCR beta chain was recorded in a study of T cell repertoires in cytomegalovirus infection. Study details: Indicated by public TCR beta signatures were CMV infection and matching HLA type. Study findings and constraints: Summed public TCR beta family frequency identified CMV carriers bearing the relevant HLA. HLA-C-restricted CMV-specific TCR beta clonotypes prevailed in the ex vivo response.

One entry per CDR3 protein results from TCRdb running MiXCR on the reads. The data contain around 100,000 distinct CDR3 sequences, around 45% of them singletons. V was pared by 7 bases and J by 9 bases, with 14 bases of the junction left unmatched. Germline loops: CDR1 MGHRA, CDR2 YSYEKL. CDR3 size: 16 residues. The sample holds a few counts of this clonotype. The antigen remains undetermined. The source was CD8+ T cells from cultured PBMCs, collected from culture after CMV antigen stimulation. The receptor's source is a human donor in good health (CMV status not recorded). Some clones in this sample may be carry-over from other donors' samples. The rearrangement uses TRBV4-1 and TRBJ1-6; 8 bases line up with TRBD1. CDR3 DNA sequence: TGCGCCAGCAACCCCTCTCTCTCAGGGGGCAGTTCACCCCTCCACTTT. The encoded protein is CASNPSLSGGSSPLHF.